Detailed here is one T cell receptor beta chain. The antigen is undetermined. One end of the junction fails to match germline, which may point to a read error. The data derive from a study of blood T cells in healthy people across ages. Study-level background: The capture of about one barcoded beta molecule per two T cells was achieved by template switching.

Study outcomes and limitations: There was no known CMV status for donors, so expanded clonotype changes were possibly confounded. Naive and antigen-experienced cells were not separated, limiting conclusive comparison.

The use of a sample-barcoded 5' primer and a J-beta primer mix characterized a second PCR of roughly 6 to 11 cycles. TCRdb used MiXCR to reprocess the 5' RACE reads, holding one entry per CDR3 protein. The repertoire has around 1,700,000 distinct CDR3 sequences, roughly 28% of them found once; the top ten carry 7.7%. The CDR3 is 14 residues long. The germline V gene has CDR1 SGHTA and CDR2 FQGNSA. V and J are TRBV7-2 and TRBJ2-7; possible D gene TRBD1, 6 bases. The sequence was obtained from a woman under 40 in good health. Sequenced material: blood. In DNA, the CDR3 is TGTGCCTGCAGTCGCGAAAGGACAGTGAACGAGCAGTACTTC. Translation gives CACSRERTVNEQYF. The full variable domain, with the rest looked up from reference TRBV7-2 and TRBJ2-7, is GAGVSQSPSNKVTEKGKDVELRCDPISGHTALYWYRQSLGQGLEFLIYFQGNSAPDKSGLPSDRFSAERTGGSVSTLTIQRTQQEDSAVYLCACSRERTVNEQYFGPGTRLTVT.